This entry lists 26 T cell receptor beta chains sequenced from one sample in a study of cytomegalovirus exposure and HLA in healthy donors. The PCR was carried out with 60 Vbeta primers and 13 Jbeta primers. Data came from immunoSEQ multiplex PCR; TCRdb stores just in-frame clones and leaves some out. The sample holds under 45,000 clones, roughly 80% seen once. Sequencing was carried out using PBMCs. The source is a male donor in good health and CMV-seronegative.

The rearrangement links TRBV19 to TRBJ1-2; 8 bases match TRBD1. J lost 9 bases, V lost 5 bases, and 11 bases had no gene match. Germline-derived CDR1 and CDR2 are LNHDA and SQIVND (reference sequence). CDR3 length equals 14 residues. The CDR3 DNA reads TGTGCCAGTAGTTACACGGGACAGGTGGACCGCTACACCTTC. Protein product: CASSYTGQVDRYTF.

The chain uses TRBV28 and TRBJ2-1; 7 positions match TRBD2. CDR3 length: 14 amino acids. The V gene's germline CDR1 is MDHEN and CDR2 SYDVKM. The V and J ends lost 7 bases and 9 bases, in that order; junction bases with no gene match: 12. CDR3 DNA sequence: TGTGCCAGCACCGAACTCGGGGGGAGCGGTGAGCAGTTCTTC. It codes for CASTELGGSGEQFF.

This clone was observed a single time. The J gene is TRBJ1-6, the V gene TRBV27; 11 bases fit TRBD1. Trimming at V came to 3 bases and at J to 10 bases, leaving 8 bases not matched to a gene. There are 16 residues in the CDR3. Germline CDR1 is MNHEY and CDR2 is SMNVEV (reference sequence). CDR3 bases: TGTGCCAGCAGTTTTTCTGGACAGGGGGCAAACTCACCCCTCCACTTT. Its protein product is CASSFSGQGANSPLHF.

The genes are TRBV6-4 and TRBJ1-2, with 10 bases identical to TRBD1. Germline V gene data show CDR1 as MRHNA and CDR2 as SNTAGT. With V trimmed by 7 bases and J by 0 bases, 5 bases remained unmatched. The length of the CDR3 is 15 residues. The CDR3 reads CASTPGTGANYGYTF. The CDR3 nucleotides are TGTGCCAGCACCCCCGGGACAGGGGCTAACTATGGCTACACCTTC.

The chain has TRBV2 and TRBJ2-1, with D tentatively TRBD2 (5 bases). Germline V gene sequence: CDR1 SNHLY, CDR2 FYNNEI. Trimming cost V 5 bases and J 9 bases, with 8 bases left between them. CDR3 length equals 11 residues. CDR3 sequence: CASSRRVEQFF. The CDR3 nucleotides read TGTGCCAGCAGTCGGCGGGTTGAGCAGTTCTTC.

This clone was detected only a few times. CDR3: CASSSPTSGKYEQYF. The CDR3 region has the DNA TGTGCCAGTAGTAGCCCCACTAGCGGGAAGTACGAGCAGTACTTC. The chain employs TRBV19 and TRBJ2-7; TRBD2 matches 10 bases. The germline CDR1 and CDR2 sequences are LNHDA and SQIVND (reference sequence). CDR3 length: 15 amino acids. Trimming removed 4 bases from V and 4 bases from J; junction bases left unmatched: 7.

The CDR3 region is CASSPGGYGYTF. CDR3 sequence (DNA): TGTGCCAGTAGTCCGGGTGGTTATGGCTACACCTTC. The genes are TRBV19 and TRBJ1-2; D gene uncertain. Trimming stripped 5 bases from V and 5 bases from J, with 9 bases between. The CDR3 loop spans 12 amino acids. Germline V CDR1 and CDR2: LNHDA, SQIVND (reference sequence).

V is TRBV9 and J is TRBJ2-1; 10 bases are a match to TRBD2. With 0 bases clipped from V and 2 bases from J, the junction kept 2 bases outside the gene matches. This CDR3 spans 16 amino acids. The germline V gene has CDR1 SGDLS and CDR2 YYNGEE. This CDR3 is CASSVDLAGAYNEQFF. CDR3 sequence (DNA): TGTGCCAGCAGCGTAGATCTAGCGGGAGCCTACAATGAGCAGTTCTTC.

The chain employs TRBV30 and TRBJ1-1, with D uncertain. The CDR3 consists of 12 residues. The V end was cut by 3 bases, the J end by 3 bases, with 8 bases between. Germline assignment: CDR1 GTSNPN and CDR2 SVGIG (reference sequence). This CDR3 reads CAWSRVHTEAFF. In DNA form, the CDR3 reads TGTGCCTGGAGCCGGGTCCACACTGAAGCTTTCTTT.

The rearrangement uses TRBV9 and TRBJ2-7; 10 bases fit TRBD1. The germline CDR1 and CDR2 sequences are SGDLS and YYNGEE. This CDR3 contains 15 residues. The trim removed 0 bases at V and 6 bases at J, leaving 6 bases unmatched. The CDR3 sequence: CASSVVGQGTSEQYF. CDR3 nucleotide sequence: TGTGCCAGCAGCGTAGTGGGACAGGGGACTTCCGAGCAGTACTTC.

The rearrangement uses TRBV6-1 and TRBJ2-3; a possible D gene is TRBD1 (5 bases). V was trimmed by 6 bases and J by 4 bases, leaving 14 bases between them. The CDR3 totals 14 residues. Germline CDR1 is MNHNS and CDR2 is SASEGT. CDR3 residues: CASSTLRESDTQYF. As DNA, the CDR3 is TGTGCCAGCAGCACTCTCAGGGAATCAGATACGCAGTATTTT.

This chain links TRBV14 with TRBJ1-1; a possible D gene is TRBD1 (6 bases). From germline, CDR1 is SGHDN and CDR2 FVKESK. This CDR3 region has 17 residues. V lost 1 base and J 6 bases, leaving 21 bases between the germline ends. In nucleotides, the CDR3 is TGTGCCAGCAGCCAAGGGTTACAGGGCAGGGGTATTTCTGAAGCTTTCTTT. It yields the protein CASSQGLQGRGISEAFF. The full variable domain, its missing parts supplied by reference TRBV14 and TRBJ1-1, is EAGVTQFPSHSVIEKGQTVTLRCDPISGHDNLYWYRRVMGKEIKFLLHFVKESKQDESGMPNNRFLAERTGGTYSTLKVQPAELEDSGVYFCASSQGLQGRGISEAFFGQGTRLTVV.

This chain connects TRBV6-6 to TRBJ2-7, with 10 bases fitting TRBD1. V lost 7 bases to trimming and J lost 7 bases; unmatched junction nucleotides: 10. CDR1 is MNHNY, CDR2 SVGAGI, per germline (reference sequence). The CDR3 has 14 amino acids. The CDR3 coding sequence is TGTGCCAGCATTAAGGACAGGGGGTTTTATGAGCAGTACTTC. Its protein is CASIKDRGFYEQYF.

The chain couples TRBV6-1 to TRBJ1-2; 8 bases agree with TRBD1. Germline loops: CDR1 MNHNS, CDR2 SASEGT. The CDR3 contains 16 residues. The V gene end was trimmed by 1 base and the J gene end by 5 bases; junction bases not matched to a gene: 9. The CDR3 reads CASSEVGQGAGYGYTF. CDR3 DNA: TGTGCCAGCAGTGAAGTTGGGCAGGGGGCCGGGTATGGCTACACCTTC.

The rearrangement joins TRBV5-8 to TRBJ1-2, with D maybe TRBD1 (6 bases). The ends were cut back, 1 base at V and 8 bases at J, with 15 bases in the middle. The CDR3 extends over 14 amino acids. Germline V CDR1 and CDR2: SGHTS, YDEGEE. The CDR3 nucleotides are TGTGCCAGCAGCTTGACGTGGGGGCAGGAAGGCTACACCTTC. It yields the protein CASSLTWGQEGYTF.

The CDR3: CASSLSYDSVYGYTF. The CDR3 DNA follows: TGTGCCAGCAGTTTATCGTACGACAGCGTCTATGGCTACACCTTC. The gene calls are TRBV27 and TRBJ1-2; D possibly corresponds to TRBD1 (5 bases). This CDR3 comprises 15 residues. The germline V gene encodes CDR1 MNHEY and CDR2 SMNVEV (reference sequence). V lost 0 bases, J lost 4 bases, and 12 bases lay in between.

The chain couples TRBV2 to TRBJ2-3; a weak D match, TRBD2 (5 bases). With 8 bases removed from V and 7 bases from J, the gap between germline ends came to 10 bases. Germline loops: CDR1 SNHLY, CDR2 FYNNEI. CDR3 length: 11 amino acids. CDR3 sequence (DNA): TGTGCCAGCCGGACTGTCAATACGCAGTATTTT. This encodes CASRTVNTQYF.

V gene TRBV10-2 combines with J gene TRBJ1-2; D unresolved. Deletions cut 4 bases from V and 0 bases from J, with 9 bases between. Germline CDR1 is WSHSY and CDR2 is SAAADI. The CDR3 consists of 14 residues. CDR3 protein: CASSVNLANYGYTF. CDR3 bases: TGCGCCAGCAGTGTTAACTTGGCTAACTATGGCTACACCTTC.

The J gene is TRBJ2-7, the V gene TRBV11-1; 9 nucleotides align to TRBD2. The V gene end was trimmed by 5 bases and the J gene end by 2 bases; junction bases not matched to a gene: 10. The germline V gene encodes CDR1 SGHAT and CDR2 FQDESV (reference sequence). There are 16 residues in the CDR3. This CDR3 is CASSAPTIAGAYEQYF. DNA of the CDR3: TGTGCCAGCAGCGCCCCTACAATAGCGGGGGCCTACGAGCAGTACTTC.

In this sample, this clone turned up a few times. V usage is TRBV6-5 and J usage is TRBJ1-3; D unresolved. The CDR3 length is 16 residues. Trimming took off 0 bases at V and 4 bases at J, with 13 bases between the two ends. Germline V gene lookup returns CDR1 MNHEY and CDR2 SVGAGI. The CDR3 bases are TGTGCCAGCAGTTACTCAGGTCGGGGAGACGGAAACACCATATATTTT. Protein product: CASSYSGRGDGNTIYF.

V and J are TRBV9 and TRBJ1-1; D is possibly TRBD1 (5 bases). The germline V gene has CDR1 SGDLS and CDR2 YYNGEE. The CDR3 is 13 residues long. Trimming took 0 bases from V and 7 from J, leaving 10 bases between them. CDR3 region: CASSVVGVGEAFF. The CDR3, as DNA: TGTGCCAGCAGCGTAGTAGGGGTCGGTGAAGCTTTCTTT.

The CDR3 here is CASSLSGGRDMNTEAFF. The DNA for the CDR3 is TGCGCCAGCAGCTTATCAGGTGGCAGGGATATGAACACTGAAGCTTTCTTT. The chain uses TRBV5-1 and TRBJ1-1; TRBD1 is a possible D gene (5 bases). This CDR3 comprises 17 residues. Germline values: CDR1 SGHRS, CDR2 YFSETQ. The V gene lost 2 bases and the J gene lost 0 bases, with 17 bases spanning the gap.

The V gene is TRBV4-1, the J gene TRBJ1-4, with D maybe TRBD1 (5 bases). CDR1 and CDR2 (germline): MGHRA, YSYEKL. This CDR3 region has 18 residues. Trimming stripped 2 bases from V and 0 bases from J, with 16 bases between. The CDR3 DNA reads TGCGCCAGCAGCCAACCCCTCGCGGGGGGAACAACTAATGAAAAACTGTTTTTT. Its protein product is CASSQPLAGGTTNEKLFF.

CDR3 DNA sequence: TGTGCCAGTAGCCCCCAGGGGATCCGAGAAAAACTGTTTTTT. Amino acids: CASSPQGIREKLFF. The chain couples TRBV19 to TRBJ1-4; TRBD1 might be the D (6 bases). The germline V gene encodes CDR1 LNHDA and CDR2 SQIVND (reference sequence). The CDR3 has 14 amino acids. V lost 6 bases to trimming and J lost 8 bases, with 16 bases between them.

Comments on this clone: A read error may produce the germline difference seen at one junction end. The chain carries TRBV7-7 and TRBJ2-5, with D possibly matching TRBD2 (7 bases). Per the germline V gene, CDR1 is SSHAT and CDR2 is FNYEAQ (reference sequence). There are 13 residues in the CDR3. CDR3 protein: CASSLGGRETQYF. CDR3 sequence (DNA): TGTGCTAGCAGCTTGGGGGGGCGTGAGACCCAGTACTTC. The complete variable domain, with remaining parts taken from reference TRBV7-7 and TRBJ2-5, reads GAGVSQSPRYKVTKRGQDVTLRCDPISSHATLYWYQQALGQGPEFLTYFNYEAQPDKSGLPSDRFSAERPEGSISTLTIQRTEQRDSAMYRCASSLGGRETQYFGPGTRLLVL.

The CDR3 DNA is TGTGCCTGGAGTAGTAATGGGGGGGATGGCTATGGCTACACCTTC. It translates to CAWSSNGGDGYGYTF. The rearrangement joins TRBV30 to TRBJ1-2, with D perhaps TRBD1 (5 bases). Germline lookup yields CDR1 GTSNPN and CDR2 SVGIG (reference sequence). The length of the CDR3 is 15 residues. The ends were cut back, 2 bases at V and 4 bases at J, with 17 bases in the middle.